This TCR beta chain was sequenced in a study of graft-versus-host responses after intestinal transplantation. Study-wide context: The transplants performed in recipients were multivisceral, liver-intestinal, or isolated intestinal. Recipients uniformly received anti-thymocyte globulin induction, followed by tacrolimus and steroids for approximately 3 years. Findings and caveats of the study: The study associated peak circulating GvH clone levels with early post-transplant HvG declines. Recipient marrow harbored GvH clones, some of which surfaced first in ileum or blood.

Comment on this clone: Its specificity is not known.

V gave up 1 base and J gave up 3 bases, with 7 bases separating them. Germline V gene sequence: CDR1 SGHRS, CDR2 YFSETQ. This CDR3 comprises 13 residues. TCRdb's copy holds only in-frame clones and misses some; the assay was immunoSEQ multiplex PCR. The table shows approximately 85,000 clones, with less than 95% occurring only once. The clonotype was recovered from a human donor who was the organ donor for an intestinal transplant. This chain uses TRBV5-1 with TRBJ1-2; D possibly corresponds to TRBD1 (5 bases). Material: unstimulated CD8+ T cells sorted from spleen or lymph node cells, obtained before transplant. The CDR3 nucleotides read TGCGCCAGCAGCTTGCAGGGCCACTATGGCTACACCTTC. It translates to CASSLQGHYGYTF.